The rows below give T cell receptor beta chains drawn from one sample of a study of T cell changes during pregnancy in multiple sclerosis. The table came from immunoSEQ multiplex PCR; TCRdb's copy has only in-frame clones and leaves some out. The sample has roughly 50,000 clones; roughly 92% are singletons. The specimen was CD4+ T cells from peripheral blood mononuclear cells, collected after pregnancy. The receptors were sampled from a female donor with multiple sclerosis, enrolled in a pregnancy study. Both conserved end residues are part of each CDR3. The D gene is left open where the match is weak. A row's size may be missing; if present it is once, few, many or a size class.

>TRBV7-8|-|TRBJ2-4|-
TGTGCCAGCAGCTGGACAGCACTAGCCAAAAACATTCAGTACTTC
CASSWTALAKNIQYF
>TRBV7-2|TRBD2|TRBJ2-1|-
TGTGCCAGCAGTCCCTATCAGCGGGGAGACAATGAGCAGTTCTTC
CASSPYQRGDNEQFF
>TRBV19|-|TRBJ2-6|-
TGTGCCAGTAGTATATCCCCCCAGGGCTCTGGGGCCAACGTCCTGACTTTC
CASSISPQGSGANVLTF
>TRBV11-2|TRBD1|TRBJ2-7|-
TGTGCCAGCAGCTTAGAACAGGGGGTCACCTACGAGCAGTACTTC
CASSLEQGVTYEQYF
>TRBV7-9|-|TRBJ1-1|-
TGTGCCAGCAGCTTAACCGGGACACCTGAAGCTTTCTTT
CASSLTGTPEAFF
>TRBV5-1|-|TRBJ2-1|-
TGCGCCAGCAGCGCCTCTGAGGGGGTCCGGTACAATGAGCAGTTCTTC
CASSASEGVRYNEQFF
>TRBV30|-|TRBJ1-4|few
TGTGCCTGGAGTGAGAGTAATGAAAAACTGTTTTTT
CAWSESNEKLFF
>TRBV5-6|-|TRBJ2-7|-
TGTGCCAGCCACGGGCAGGGCTACTCCTACGAGCAGTACTTC
CASHGQGYSYEQYF
>TRBV7-8|-|TRBJ2-5|-
TGTGCCAGCAGCCTAGCTCCTAGCGTGGGAGAGACCCAGTACTTC
CASSLAPSVGETQYF
>TRBV5-1|TRBD2|TRBJ2-1|-
TGCGCCAGCAGCTTATTAGCGGGAAGAAATGAGCAGTTCTTC
CASSLLAGRNEQFF
>TRBV5-4|TRBD1|TRBJ2-7|-
TGTGCCAGCAGCTTGTGGGGACAGGGACCTCCGGGGCAGTACTTC
CASSLWGQGPPGQYF
>TRBV6-4|-|TRBJ2-1|-
TGTGCCAGCAGTGACGGTGGTAGCGTCAATGAGCAGTTCTTC
CASSDGGSVNEQFF
>TRBV7-8|TRBD1|TRBJ2-1|-
TGTGCCAGCACCCCAAGGGACAGGGGAGGCAATGAGCAGTTCTTC
CASTPRDRGGNEQFF
>TRBV5-1|-|TRBJ2-1|-
TGCGCCAGCAGCTTAGAAGGGAGTGGCAATGAGCAGTTCTTC
CASSLEGSGNEQFF
>TRBV7-8|TRBD1|TRBJ1-1|-
TGTGCCAGCAGCTCCCGGGTACAGGGGAGGATGAACACTGAAGCTTTCTTT
CASSSRVQGRMNTEAFF
>TRBV30|-|TRBJ1-4|-
TGTGCCTGGAGTGTCGACAGGCGCGGGGGAATAGAAAAACTGTTTTTT
CAWSVDRRGGIEKLFF
>TRBV6-5|TRBD1|TRBJ2-7|-
TGTGCCAGCAGTTCAACCGGGACAGGGACTCGCGAGCAGTACTTC
CASSSTGTGTREQYF
>TRBV9|TRBD1|TRBJ2-3|-
TGTGCCAGCAGCTCACAGGGGGCCGTCACAGATACGCAGTATTTT
CASSSQGAVTDTQYF
>TRBV21-1|-|TRBJ2-7|-
TGTGCCAGCACTTCCACCGTCAGGGTAAGGACCTACGAGCAGTACTTC
CASTSTVRVRTYEQYF
>TRBV12-2|-|TRBJ2-6|-
TGTGCAAGTCGCTTCGCCCAACGAGAAGGGGCCAACGTCCTGACTTTC
CASRFAQREGANVLTF
>TRBV29-1|TRBD1|TRBJ1-4|-
TGCAGCGTTATATTCGGGACAGCTCTTTCGAAACTGTTTTTT
CSVIFGTALSKLFF
>TRBV7-9|TRBD2|TRBJ2-5|-
TGTGCCAGCAGCCCCGGACTAGCGGGAGAGACCCAGTACTTC
CASSPGLAGETQYF
>TRBV10-2|-|TRBJ1-1|-
TGCGCCAGCAGCGGACAGATCACTGAAGCTTTCTTT
CASSGQITEAFF
>TRBV9|TRBD2|TRBJ2-7|-
TGTGCCAGCAGCGTAGGGGGAGGGCTCACCTACGAGCAGTACTTC
CASSVGGGLTYEQYF